These T cell receptor beta chains were read from a single sample in a study of Ad26.COV2.S vaccination and SARS-CoV-2 variants. The method was immunoSEQ multiplex PCR; TCRdb's version includes in-frame clones alone and lacks a portion of them. Of 200,000 to 300,000 clones listed, roughly 87% are singletons. This sample comprised peripheral blood, obtained in a trial of Ad26.COV2.S vaccine versus placebo. These receptors were obtained from a person between 18 and 60 years old who received the Ad26.COV2.S COVID-19 vaccine or a placebo. The CDR3 runs from the conserved cysteine through the conserved F or W. A D gene is named only where the DNA matches it firmly. Size tells how often a clone was seen (once, few, many) or the class of an expanded clone, and some rows leave it out.

clone_size: once
d_call: TRBD2
v_call: TRBV19
j_call: TRBJ2-1
cdr3_nt: TGTGCCACCCAGCGGGATCGCTACAATGAGCAGTTCTTC
cdr3_aa: CATQRDRYNEQFF

clone_size: NA
d_call: NA
v_call: TRBV3-1/TRBV3-2
j_call: TRBJ1-1
cdr3_nt: TGTGCCAGCAGCCAAGTCGTGGGGGCTGAAGCTTTCTTT
cdr3_aa: CASSQVVGAEAFF

clone_size: once
d_call: NA
v_call: TRBV11-3
j_call: TRBJ2-5
cdr3_nt: TGTGCCAGCAGCCTAGTAGGCCAAGAGACCCAGTACTTC
cdr3_aa: CASSLVGQETQYF

clone_size: NA
d_call: TRBD1
v_call: TRBV12-5
j_call: TRBJ2-3
cdr3_nt: TGTGCTAGTGGTTCGACAGGGACCTCCAGCACAGATACGCAGTATTTT
cdr3_aa: CASGSTGTSSTDTQYF

clone_size: NA
d_call: NA
v_call: TRBV4-1
j_call: TRBJ2-1
cdr3_nt: TGCGCCAGCAGCCAATCCATAGCGAACCTTTACAATGAGCAGTTCTTC
cdr3_aa: CASSQSIANLYNEQFF

clone_size: once
d_call: NA
v_call: TRBV11-2
j_call: TRBJ2-5
cdr3_nt: TGTGCCAGCATCCTGACCCGACTACCGGGGTCGACCCAGTACTTC
cdr3_aa: CASILTRLPGSTQYF

clone_size: NA
d_call: NA
v_call: TRBV6-5
j_call: TRBJ2-1
cdr3_nt: TGTGCCAGCAGTTACGGTGGTAACAATGAGCAGTTCTTC
cdr3_aa: CASSYGGNNEQFF

clone_size: few
d_call: NA
v_call: TRBV30
j_call: TRBJ1-5
cdr3_nt: TGTGCCTGGAGTGTACGTGGCGGTCAGCCCCAGCATTTT
cdr3_aa: CAWSVRGGQPQHF

clone_size: NA
d_call: NA
v_call: TRBV4-1
j_call: TRBJ2-7
cdr3_nt: TGCGCCAGCAGCCTGAGGGAGGGGGCTACCGCCTACGAGCAGTACTTC
cdr3_aa: CASSLREGATAYEQYF

clone_size: NA
d_call: NA
v_call: TRBV7-8
j_call: TRBJ2-1
cdr3_nt: TGTGCCAGCAGCCTCCTAGGGACTCGACGATACAATGAGCAGTTCTTC
cdr3_aa: CASSLLGTRRYNEQFF

clone_size: NA
d_call: NA
v_call: TRBV6-2/TRBV6-3
j_call: TRBJ1-1
cdr3_nt: TGTGCCAGCAGTTACCACGTGGGGGGCGGCGGTGAAGCTTTCTTT
cdr3_aa: CASSYHVGGGGEAFF

clone_size: NA
d_call: NA
v_call: TRBV30
j_call: TRBJ2-2
cdr3_nt: TGTGCCGGGGACATTAACACCGGGGAGCTGTTTTTT
cdr3_aa: CAGDINTGELFF

clone_size: NA
d_call: NA
v_call: TRBV30
j_call: TRBJ1-2
cdr3_nt: TGTGCCTGGAGTGATGTCCGACTGGGGTTTTATGGCTACACCTTC
cdr3_aa: CAWSDVRLGFYGYTF

clone_size: NA
d_call: NA
v_call: TRBV6-2/TRBV6-3
j_call: TRBJ1-1
cdr3_nt: TGTGCCAGCAGTTACTCGGGAGGGGGCACTGAAGCTTTCTTT
cdr3_aa: CASSYSGGGTEAFF

clone_size: NA
d_call: NA
v_call: TRBV5-1
j_call: TRBJ1-6
cdr3_nt: TGCGCCAGCAGCTCCGGGACATCCCGTACTTATAATTCACCCCTCCACTTT
cdr3_aa: CASSSGTSRTYNSPLHF

clone_size: NA
d_call: NA
v_call: TRBV19
j_call: TRBJ1-4
cdr3_nt: TGTGCCAGTAGACGGAATAATGAAAAACTGTTTTTT
cdr3_aa: CASRRNNEKLFF

clone_size: NA
d_call: NA
v_call: TRBV4-3
j_call: TRBJ1-3
cdr3_nt: TGCGCCAGCAGCCAAGATTTTGGGTTCTCTGGAAACACCATATATTTT
cdr3_aa: CASSQDFGFSGNTIYF

clone_size: NA
d_call: NA
v_call: TRBV7-2
j_call: TRBJ2-2
cdr3_nt: TGTGCCAGCAGCTTGATCGAATCGAACACCGGGGAGCTGTTTTTT
cdr3_aa: CASSLIESNTGELFF

clone_size: NA
d_call: NA
v_call: TRBV7-8
j_call: TRBJ2-2
cdr3_nt: TGTGCCAGCAGCCCCCCGGTGTTTGCCGGGGAGCTGTTTTTT
cdr3_aa: CASSPPVFAGELFF

clone_size: NA
d_call: TRBD1
v_call: TRBV4-3
j_call: TRBJ1-1
cdr3_nt: TGCGCCAGCAGCCAGACGCCGGGACAGGGGCCGAACACTGAAGCTTTCTTT
cdr3_aa: CASSQTPGQGPNTEAFF

clone_size: once
d_call: TRBD2
v_call: TRBV7-8
j_call: TRBJ2-1
cdr3_nt: TGTGCCAGCAGCCCTAAGTCGGGACTAGCGGGAGGGGATTACAATGAGCAGTTCTTC
cdr3_aa: CASSPKSGLAGGDYNEQFF

clone_size: NA
d_call: NA
v_call: TRBV29-1
j_call: TRBJ1-2
cdr3_nt: TGCAGCGTTGATGGGGCAGGCTATGGCTACACCTTC
cdr3_aa: CSVDGAGYGYTF

clone_size: NA
d_call: NA
v_call: TRBV6-6
j_call: TRBJ1-3
cdr3_nt: TGTGCCAGCAGGGGCAGGGGAAATGGAAACACCATATATTTT
cdr3_aa: CASRGRGNGNTIYF

clone_size: NA
d_call: NA
v_call: TRBV3-1/TRBV3-2
j_call: TRBJ2-6
cdr3_nt: TGTGCCAGCAGCCAAGATCATTGGTCCGACTCTGGGGCCAACGTCCTGACTTTC
cdr3_aa: CASSQDHWSDSGANVLTF

clone_size: NA
d_call: NA
v_call: TRBV2
j_call: TRBJ2-2
cdr3_nt: TGTGCCAGCAGAGACTCCGGGACTTACACCGGGGAGCTGTTTTTT
cdr3_aa: CASRDSGTYTGELFF

clone_size: NA
d_call: NA
v_call: TRBV21-1
j_call: TRBJ2-4
cdr3_nt: TGTGCCAGCAGTAGGAAAAACATTCAGTACTTC
cdr3_aa: CASSRKNIQYF

clone_size: NA
d_call: NA
v_call: TRBV28
j_call: TRBJ2-5
cdr3_nt: TGTGCCAGCAGTTTATGGTCCGGGGGCCAAGAGACCCAGTACTTC
cdr3_aa: CASSLWSGGQETQYF

clone_size: NA
d_call: TRBD2
v_call: TRBV7-8
j_call: TRBJ2-4
cdr3_nt: TGTGCCAGCAGCTTAGAGGGGCTGGGGCGGGAGTTTAACATTCAGTACTTC
cdr3_aa: CASSLEGLGREFNIQYF

clone_size: NA
d_call: TRBD2
v_call: TRBV30
j_call: TRBJ2-5
cdr3_nt: TGTGCCTGGAGTCGGACTAGCGGGGGGTCCTCGACCCAGTACTTC
cdr3_aa: CAWSRTSGGSSTQYF

clone_size: NA
d_call: TRBD1
v_call: TRBV7-7
j_call: TRBJ2-1
cdr3_nt: TGTGCCAGCAGCTTAGTCGCAGGGGGCTACAATGAGCAGTTCTTC
cdr3_aa: CASSLVAGGYNEQFF

clone_size: NA
d_call: NA
v_call: TRBV5-1
j_call: TRBJ1-5
cdr3_nt: TGCGCCAGCAGCTACACAAGCAATCAGCCCCAGCATTTT
cdr3_aa: CASSYTSNQPQHF

clone_size: NA
d_call: NA
v_call: TRBV27
j_call: TRBJ1-5
cdr3_nt: TGTGCCAGCAGAGAAAGCGGGGGACAGCCCCAGCATTTT
cdr3_aa: CASRESGGQPQHF

clone_size: NA
d_call: TRBD2
v_call: TRBV25-1
j_call: TRBJ2-1
cdr3_nt: TGTGCCAGCAGTGAATTGGCTAGCGGGGGGGCTTATGAGCAGTTCTTC
cdr3_aa: CASSELASGGAYEQFF

clone_size: NA
d_call: NA
v_call: TRBV3-1/TRBV3-2
j_call: TRBJ1-1
cdr3_nt: TGTGCCAGCAGCCAAGCCGGTGAAGCTTTCTTT
cdr3_aa: CASSQAGEAFF

clone_size: once
d_call: TRBD2
v_call: TRBV27
j_call: TRBJ2-3
cdr3_nt: TGTGCCAGCAGTGTCCCTAGCGGGAGAAAAGATACGCAGTATTTT
cdr3_aa: CASSVPSGRKDTQYF

clone_size: NA
d_call: NA
v_call: TRBV15
j_call: TRBJ1-1
cdr3_nt: TGTGCCACCAGCAGAGAGTCAGGGAAAAACACTGAAGCTTTCTTT
cdr3_aa: CATSRESGKNTEAFF

clone_size: NA
d_call: TRBD2
v_call: TRBV5-6
j_call: TRBJ2-1
cdr3_nt: TGTGCCAGCAGGCCTCTAGCGGACTCCTACAATGAGCAGTTCTTC
cdr3_aa: CASRPLADSYNEQFF

clone_size: NA
d_call: NA
v_call: TRBV19
j_call: TRBJ1-6
cdr3_nt: TGTGCCAGTAGTGTCCGGACGGAGAATTCACCCCTCCACTTT
cdr3_aa: CASSVRTENSPLHF

clone_size: NA
d_call: TRBD1
v_call: TRBV7-2
j_call: TRBJ2-1
cdr3_nt: TGTGCCAGCAATCTCAGGGGGCGAGCCTACAATGAGCAGTTCTTC
cdr3_aa: CASNLRGRAYNEQFF

clone_size: NA
d_call: NA
v_call: TRBV30
j_call: TRBJ2-1
cdr3_nt: TGTGCCTGGACCCGGCAGGAGACCAATGAGCAGTTCTTC
cdr3_aa: CAWTRQETNEQFF

clone_size: NA
d_call: TRBD1
v_call: TRBV27
j_call: TRBJ1-1
cdr3_nt: TGTGCCAGCAACCGACAGGGCCCGAACACTGAAGCTTTCTTT
cdr3_aa: CASNRQGPNTEAFF

clone_size: NA
d_call: NA
v_call: TRBV2
j_call: TRBJ1-2
cdr3_nt: TGTGCCAGCAGGGTTGGAGGTGGCTACACCTTC
cdr3_aa: CASRVGGGYTF